The 3 T cell receptor beta chains below all came from one sample that was sequenced in a study of T cell responses to AZD1222 COVID-19 vaccine. Repertoires were generated with immunoSEQ multiplex PCR, while TCRdb's copy carries only in-frame clones and drops some. The sample gives around 75,000 clones, about 85% of which show up once; less than 15% is in the top ten. The source material was peripheral blood, sampled on day 0 of AZD1222 vaccination. The receptor source for this set is an adult in good health.

The sample holds one count of this clone. Other DNA sequences in this specimen translate into the identical CDR3. The CDR3 DNA sequence: TGTGCCAGCAGCGTAACTAGCACAGATACGCAGTATTTT. It is translated as CASSVTSTDTQYF. The V and J genes are TRBV9 and TRBJ2-3, with unresolved D. There are 13 residues in the CDR3. V lost 1 base and J 0 bases, leaving 3 bases between the germline ends. Germline CDR1 is SGDLS and CDR2 is YYNGEE.

This chain connects TRBV11-2 to TRBJ2-1; the match to TRBD2 covers 14 bases. V shed 5 bases and J 5 bases; nucleotides not matched to a gene: 5. The CDR3 consists of 16 residues. Germline assignment: CDR1 SGHAT and CDR2 FQNNGV. The CDR3 protein is CASSVRLAGGDNEQFF. The DNA for the CDR3 is TGTGCCAGCAGCGTCCGACTAGCGGGGGGGGACAATGAGCAGTTCTTC.

The V and J genes are TRBV9 and TRBJ1-2; no reliable D call. In germline, CDR1 is SGDLS, CDR2 YYNGEE. The length of the CDR3 is 12 residues. Trimming cost V 3 bases and J 4 bases, with 7 bases left between them. CDR3 DNA sequence: TGTGCCAGCAGCGAAGGGATCTATGGCTACACCTTC. Translation gives CASSEGIYGYTF.